Presented here are 26 T cell receptor beta chains from one specimen sequenced in a study of read filtering for tumor transcriptome and immune sequencing. From around 440 ng of RNA, a library with molecular barcoded alpha/delta and beta/gamma adaptors was made. TCRdb re-called the reads through MiXCR, storing one row per CDR3 protein. The sample comprises 100,000 to 150,000 distinct CDR3 sequences, roughly 13% of which are singletons, and 9.5% to 11% rests with the top ten. Sequenced sample: a population of CD138-negative cells sorted from bone marrow. The source is a donor at least 40 years old with multiple myeloma.

This clonotype has at least ten counts. V usage is TRBV9 and J usage is TRBJ2-6, with 10 positions matching TRBD1. Losses at the gene ends were 0 bases for V and 3 bases for J; bases not matched to a gene: 3. CDR1 is SGDLS and CDR2 is YYNGEE in the germline V gene. The CDR3 contains 17 residues. The CDR3 spells CASSVGQGAVGANVLTF. As DNA, the CDR3 is TGTGCCAGCAGCGTAGGACAGGGGGCGGTTGGGGCCAACGTCCTGACTTTC.

A word on this clonotype: The CDR3 end shows no conserved phenylalanine or tryptophan, and so a read error is likely. The genes are TRBV2 and TRBJ2-5; 7 nucleotides align to TRBD2. Germline V gene data show CDR1 as SNHLY and CDR2 as FYNNEI. The V gene end was trimmed by 6 bases and the J gene end by 3 bases; junction bases not matched to a gene: 10. This CDR3 is 15 amino acids long. This CDR3 is CASRRGAAGEETQYL. In DNA form, the CDR3 reads TGTGCCAGCAGGCGCGGAGCGGCGGGGGAAGAGACCCAGTACCTC.

This clonotype was recorded many times. The rearrangement joins TRBV5-4 to TRBJ2-1, with TRBD2 matching 11 bases. This CDR3 spans 14 amino acids. V shed 4 bases and J 10 bases; nucleotides not matched to a gene: 7. The germline gives CDR1 SGHNT, CDR2 YYREEE (reference sequence). CDR3 loop: CASSLSGGAREQFF. Here the CDR3 DNA reads TGTGCCAGCAGCCTTAGCGGGGGGGCCCGGGAGCAGTTCTTC.

This clonotype was seen ten or more times. The CDR3 loop reads CSVEEGAYYGYTF. CDR3 nucleotides: TGCAGCGTTGAAGAGGGGGCGTATTATGGCTACACCTTC. This sequence joins TRBV29-1 and TRBJ1-2; D is possibly TRBD1 (6 bases). V lost 0 bases and J lost 5, with 10 bases in between. The CDR3 loop spans 13 amino acids. Germline lookup yields CDR1 SQVTM and CDR2 ANQGSEA.

On this clonotype: A far larger clone is a single base away, which makes a read error likely. V usage is TRBV7-9 and J usage is TRBJ2-1; a possible D gene is TRBD2 (5 bases). V lost 8 bases to trimming and J lost 6 bases, with 11 bases between them. CDR1 and CDR2 from the germline V gene are SEHNR and FQNEAQ (reference sequence). The CDR3 is 12 residues long. The CDR3: CASGGGSNEQFF. The CDR3 DNA sequence: TGTGCCAGCGGCGGTGGGAGCAATGAGCAGTTCTTC.

This sequence joins TRBV12-3 or TRBV12-4 and TRBJ1-5, with 9 bases lining up with TRBD1. The junction had 6 bases not matched to a gene; V was cut back by 6 bases and J by 3 bases. The CDR3 is 15 amino acids. CDR3 sequence (DNA): TGTGCCAGCAGCTGCGGGACAGGGAACAATCAGCCCCAGCATTTT. As protein: CASSCGTGNNQPQHF.

This clonotype has at least ten counts. This chain connects TRBV11-2 to TRBJ1-6; 8 nucleotides match TRBD1. Germline V gives CDR1 SGHAT, CDR2 FQNNGV. Trimming took 1 base from V and 5 from J; bases not matched to a gene: 13. This CDR3 spans 19 amino acids. Here the CDR3 reads CASSLVPGQAPLNNSPLHF. Written as DNA, the CDR3 is TGTGCCAGCAGCTTAGTACCGGGACAGGCGCCACTGAATAATTCACCCCTCCACTTT.

This clonotype was detected ten times or more. V gene TRBV28 combines with J gene TRBJ2-1; TRBD2 aligns across 9 bases. This CDR3 has 15 amino acids. In germline, CDR1 is MDHEN, CDR2 SYDVKM. J gave up 4 bases and V 6 bases, and 7 bases lay outside the gene matches. CDR3: CASSPAGGYYNEQFF. Here the CDR3 DNA reads TGTGCCAGCAGCCCAGCGGGAGGTTATTACAATGAGCAGTTCTTC.

The chain employs TRBV20-1 and TRBJ1-1; a possible D gene is TRBD1 (5 bases). Germline CDR1 is DFQATT and CDR2 is SNEGSKA (reference sequence). This CDR3 is built from 13 residues. V was trimmed by 0 bases and J by 6 bases, leaving 11 bases between them. CDR3 region: CSARDWPTAEAFF. CDR3 DNA sequence: TGCAGTGCTAGAGATTGGCCGACAGCTGAAGCTTTCTTT.

This clonotype was found many times. This sequence joins TRBV6-1 and TRBJ2-1, with 10 bases matching TRBD2. The J segment lost 8 bases and the V segment lost 6 bases, leaving 7 bases of the junction unmatched. The CDR3 is 14 amino acids. Germline V lookup: CDR1 MNHNS, CDR2 SASEGT. The CDR3 reads CASRRSGGADEQFF. The CDR3 DNA sequence: TGTGCCAGCAGACGGAGCGGGGGGGCCGATGAGCAGTTCTTC.

This clonotype has a count of ten or more. The V call is TRBV29-1, the J call TRBJ2-7; 7 bases are a match to TRBD1. Germline assignment: CDR1 SQVTM and CDR2 ANQGSEA. The CDR3 is made up of 13 amino acids. The junction had 4 bases not matched to a gene; V was cut back by 2 bases and J by 3 bases. CDR3 residues: CSVEMRDSYEQYF. DNA of the CDR3: TGCAGCGTTGAAATGAGGGACAGCTACGAGCAGTACTTC.

The V and J genes are TRBV14 and TRBJ2-1, with 11 bases identical to TRBD2. CDR1 is SGHDN, CDR2 FVKESK, per germline. The V segment lost 0 bases and the J segment 3 bases; nucleotides outside the gene matches: 1. CDR3 length: 16 amino acids. This CDR3 is CASSQDLAGGYNEQFF. CDR3 DNA sequence: TGTGCCAGCAGCCAAGATCTAGCGGGAGGCTACAATGAGCAGTTCTTC.

This clonotype has ten or more counts. V and J are TRBV5-1 and TRBJ2-1; TRBD2 aligns across 10 bases. Unmatched junction bases numbered 9, after V lost 0 bases and J lost 3 bases. The length of the CDR3 is 18 residues. CDR1 is SGHRS and CDR2 is YFSETQ in the germline V gene. CDR3 sequence (DNA): TGCGCCAGCAGCTTGGGTCCTAGCGGGGGTGATTTCTACAATGAGCAGTTCTTC. As protein: CASSLGPSGGDFYNEQFF.

Ten or more counts support this clonotype. The gene calls are TRBV12-3 or TRBV12-4 and TRBJ2-1; 12 nucleotides align to TRBD2. Germline trimming cut 5 bases from V and 6 bases from J; bases unmatched to any gene: 5. This CDR3 region has 15 residues. DNA of the CDR3: TGTGCCAGCAGTAAAACTAGCGGGGGGATCAATGAGCAGTTCTTC. Translated: CASSKTSGGINEQFF.

In this sample, this clonotype turned up many times. The V call is TRBV20-1, the J call TRBJ2-1; TRBD2 matches at 7 bases. This CDR3 spans 14 amino acids. Unmatched junction bases numbered 10, after V lost 6 bases and J lost 5 bases. Per the germline V gene, CDR1 is DFQATT and CDR2 is SNEGSKA (reference sequence). The CDR3, as DNA: TGCAGTGCCATGGGCGGGGGAGTACACAATGAGCAGTTCTTC. It codes for CSAMGGGVHNEQFF.

This clonotype was seen repeatedly, ten times or more. The CDR3 bases are TGTGCCACCAGTGAGACAGGGAACACCGGGGAGCTGTTTTTT. It specifies CATSETGNTGELFF. J is TRBJ2-2 and V is TRBV24-1; a weak D match, TRBD1 (6 bases). The CDR3 sequence is 14 residues long. V was clipped by 4 bases and J by 1 base, with 6 bases between them. Germline-derived CDR1 and CDR2 are KGHDR and SFDVKD.

This clonotype occurred a few times. The chain combines TRBV30 with TRBJ2-5; D unclear. V was pared by 4 bases and J by 5 bases, with 14 bases between. The CDR3 runs to 13 residues. Germline V lookup: CDR1 GTSNPN, CDR2 SVGIG (reference sequence). CDR3 protein: CAWNPRPRETQYF. CDR3 DNA sequence: TGTGCCTGGAACCCAAGGCCGCGGGAGACCCAGTACTTC.

In its sample, this clonotype was seen many times. Here the CDR3 reads CSASIDHARSTDTQYF. The CDR3, as DNA: TGCAGTGCTAGTATCGACCATGCGCGGTCCACAGATACGCAGTATTTT. The rearrangement links TRBV20-1 to TRBJ2-3; D is undetermined. V lost 3 bases to trimming and J lost 2 bases, with 18 bases between them. Germline loops: CDR1 DFQATT, CDR2 SNEGSKA (reference sequence). This CDR3 spans 16 amino acids.

The chain uses TRBV30 and TRBJ2-2; D possibly corresponds to TRBD2 (5 bases). The CDR3 contains 14 residues. CDR1 is GTSNPN and CDR2 is SVGIG in the germline V gene (reference sequence). Trimming cost V 2 bases and J 7 bases, with 14 bases left between them. The CDR3 DNA sequence: TGTGCCTGGAGTCGGGGAAATCGAGGCGGGGAGCTGTTTTTT. It is translated as CAWSRGNRGGELFF.

The sample holds many counts of this clonotype. The rearrangement links TRBV12-3 or TRBV12-4 to TRBJ1-2; D is unresolved. The CDR3 has 15 residues. V dropped 5 bases and J dropped 10 bases, with 23 bases sitting between them. The CDR3 is CASSPGADRSGSYTF. The CDR3 DNA follows: TGTGCCAGCAGTCCCGGTGCGGATAGGTCGGGCTCCTACACCTTC.

The J gene is TRBJ1-5, the V gene TRBV4-1, with D maybe TRBD1 (5 bases). The CDR3 totals 17 residues. Trimming shortened V by 4 bases and J by 5 bases, and 21 bases separated the two germline ends. Germline V gene lookup returns CDR1 MGHRA and CDR2 YSYEKL. The CDR3 DNA reads as TGCGCCAGCAGCCGATCCGGGACTGCTGCACCCGATCAGCCCCAGCATTTT. This codes for CASSRSGTAAPDQPQHF.

This clonotype was seen only a few times. The chain has TRBV27 and TRBJ1-1, with 9 bases identical to TRBD1. The germline gives CDR1 MNHEY, CDR2 SMNVEV (reference sequence). The trim removed 5 bases at V and 0 bases at J, leaving 10 bases unmatched. The CDR3 has 17 residues. The CDR3 loop reads CASSKGGQGYMNTEAFF. In nucleotides, the CDR3 is TGTGCCAGCAGTAAGGGTGGACAGGGGTATATGAACACTGAAGCTTTCTTT.

At least ten counts were recorded for this clonotype. The J gene is TRBJ2-1, the V gene TRBV14; TRBD2 is a possible D gene (5 bases). The CDR3 is 18 amino acids. The ends were cut back, 1 base at V and 2 bases at J, with 18 bases in the middle. Germline lookup yields CDR1 SGHDN and CDR2 FVKESK. DNA of the CDR3: TGTGCCAGCAGCCAAGTGCCTAGGCACACCGGGGCCTACAATGAGCAGTTCTTC. This gives the protein CASSQVPRHTGAYNEQFF.

V gene TRBV5-1 combines with J gene TRBJ1-1, with TRBD1 matching over 7 bases. The CDR3 is made up of 17 amino acids. The V and J ends lost 0 bases and 1 base, in that order; junction bases with no gene match: 9. Germline CDR1 SGHRS, CDR2 YFSETQ. CDR3: CASSLAAGTVKNTEAFF. CDR3 nucleotides: TGCGCCAGCAGCTTGGCCGCGGGGACAGTCAAGAACACTGAAGCTTTCTTT.

This clonotype was observed a handful of times. The chain carries TRBV7-6 and TRBJ2-7; TRBD2 matches 8 bases. The germline V gene has CDR1 SGHVS and CDR2 FNYEAQ. The CDR3 spans 14 residues. The CDR3 region is CDTPGGVPFYEQYF. The CDR3 DNA follows: TGTGACACCCCGGGAGGGGTCCCTTTTTACGAGCAGTACTTC.

With regard to this clonotype: A much larger clone lies one base from this, so it may be a read error. The V call is TRBV27, the J call TRBJ1-4; perhaps TRBD1 as D (5 bases). The length of the CDR3 is 14 residues. Germline V CDR1 and CDR2: MNHEY, SMNVEV (reference sequence). DNA of the CDR3: TGTGCCAGCAGTGGTTGGGGCAGGGCTGAAAAACCGTTTTTT. It translates to CASSGWGRAEKPFF.